One T cell receptor (beta chain) is described in this entry. The target of this receptor is not known. At one of its ends the junction is not consistent with the germline gene, which may arise from a read error. The data belong to a study of T cells after yellow fever vaccination (dated by TCRdb to the late 2010s). General notes on the study: The SMART-Seq v4 Ultra Low Input RNA kit was used to prepare libraries from fractions with low cell numbers. To track T-cell clones before and after primary and booster YFV17D yellow fever vaccination, bulk TCR alpha and beta repertoires were sequenced longitudinally. Two healthy male donors, one aged 18 to 29 and one aged 30 to 40 years, were included in the cohort. Blood was collected at multiple timepoints before and after primary and secondary immunization, and bulk PBMC replicates and cell subsets were isolated.

TCR cDNA was synthesized by 5'RACE template switching, through which a universal primer site and unique molecular identifiers were introduced. Priming of cDNA synthesis was performed from both the TCR alpha and TCR beta constant segments. Library amplification involved two PCR steps, and the second step added sample barcodes and sequencing adapters. Libraries were sequenced on Illumina HiSeq 2500 (2x100 bp) or NovaSeq (2x150 bp). On the authors' methods: MIGEC handled demultiplexing of reads and collapsing into UMI consensus sequences, while MiXCR performed V(D)J alignment. Vaccine-responding clonotypes were identified with edgeR using replicate PBMC samples, with FDR below 0.01 and a log2 fold change above 5 up to day 15 being required. Bulk clonotypes were assigned CD4 or CD8 identity according to which sequenced CD4 or CD8 repertoire held them at higher abundance. TCRdb trimmed the raw reads at Q25, called clones with MiXCR and kept productive beta chains. Rows matching on CDR3 protein sequence are summarized as one entry with the most common DNA and genes. The V and J calls come from TCRdb's annotation, not from the publication. The sample table lists 450,000 to 650,000 distinct CDR3 sequences, about 13% of them with a count of one. In total, the top ten clones hold roughly an eighth of the sample.

Study-wide conclusions, independent of this receptor: A small share of clonotypes was detected in both CD4 and CD8 compartments, with the overlap likely arising from convergent recombination. Because the study included only two donors, the extent to which the findings can be generalized is limited. Because abundant contaminating clonotypes from the bulk population could be contained in FACS-sorted repertoires, computational filtering was required. Compared with the primary T-cell response, the secondary T-cell response was weaker but faster, peaking on day 5 rather than day 15. After the booster, most clones that had expanded after primary vaccination were detected again (almost 97% of CD4 and over 75% of CD8), suggesting broad maintenance of memory.

The treatment or condition label for this specimen denotes: live attenuated yellow fever vaccine strain. At every blood-draw timepoint, two biological replicates of bulk PBMCs were collected. PBMCs were isolated from peripheral blood using a standard Ficoll-Paque protocol. TriZol was used to extract RNA from bulk PBMCs, from CD4 and CD8 fractions, and from dextramer-positive and dextramer-negative fractions. Measured from the cysteine to the phenylalanine, the CDR3 is 16 residues long. The read is trimmed to its CDR3 DNA, 48 bases read in frame from base 1. The sample was PBMCs, taken on the day of the yellow fever booster vaccination. The receptor chain draws on TRBV12-3 or TRBV12-4 and TRBJ2-7; TRBD1 lines up with 11 middle nucleotides. The source of this sequence is a young man who received the YFV17D yellow fever vaccine. The DNA sequence reads TGTGCCAGCAGAGCCAGCCTTCGGACAGGGGGCCACGAGCAGAACTTC. It codes for CASRASLRTGGHEQNF.